This TCR beta chain comes out of a study of OX40 agonist ivuxolimab in advanced cancers. Study-level points and caveats: Patients with a partial response at 0.1-3.0 mg/kg had among the lowest clonal expansion. Antigens targeted by the expanded peripheral T cells were not determined.

To note about this clone: Its antigen is not known.

The data were produced by immunoSEQ multiplex PCR, yet TCRdb's version contains in-frame clones alone and is incomplete. Counted here are some 75,000 clones, around nine tenths occurring once; the ten biggest clones make up 2% to 3%. Blood was sampled at baseline, cycle 4 day 1, and cycle 7 day 1. Trimming took off 2 bases at V and 5 bases at J, with 15 bases between the two ends. Germline V CDR1 and CDR2: MNHNS, SASEGT. The CDR3 length is 15 residues. V gene TRBV6-1 combines with J gene TRBJ1-2; tentative D call: TRBD1 (5 bases). This receptor was obtained from an adult with an advanced solid tumor such as melanoma, head and neck, liver or kidney cancer. The sample was CD4+ or CD8+ T cells sorted from blood, taken in a trial of the OX40 agonist ivuxolimab. CDR3 nucleotide sequence: TGTGCCAGCAGTGAAAATCCCCGGACACATTATGGCTACACCTTC. Its protein product is CASSENPRTHYGYTF.